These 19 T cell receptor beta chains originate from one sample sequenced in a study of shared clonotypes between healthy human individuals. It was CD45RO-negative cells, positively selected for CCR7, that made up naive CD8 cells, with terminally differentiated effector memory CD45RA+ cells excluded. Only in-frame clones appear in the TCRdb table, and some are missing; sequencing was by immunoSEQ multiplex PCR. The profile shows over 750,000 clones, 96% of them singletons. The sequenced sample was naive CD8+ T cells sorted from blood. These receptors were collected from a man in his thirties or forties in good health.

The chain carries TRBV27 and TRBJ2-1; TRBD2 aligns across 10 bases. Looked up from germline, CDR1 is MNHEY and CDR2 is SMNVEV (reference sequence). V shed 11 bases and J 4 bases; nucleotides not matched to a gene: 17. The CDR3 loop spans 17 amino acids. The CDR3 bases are TGTGCCGGCCGAGCGGGAGGGCCGATAATTTGGTACAATGAGCAGTTCTTC. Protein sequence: CAGRAGGPIIWYNEQFF.

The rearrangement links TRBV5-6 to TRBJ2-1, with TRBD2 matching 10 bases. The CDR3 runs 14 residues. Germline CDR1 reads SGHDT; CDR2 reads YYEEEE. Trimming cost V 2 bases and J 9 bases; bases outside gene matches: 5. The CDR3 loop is CASSLAGGPPEQFF. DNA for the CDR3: TGTGCCAGCAGCTTAGCGGGAGGGCCGCCTGAGCAGTTCTTC.

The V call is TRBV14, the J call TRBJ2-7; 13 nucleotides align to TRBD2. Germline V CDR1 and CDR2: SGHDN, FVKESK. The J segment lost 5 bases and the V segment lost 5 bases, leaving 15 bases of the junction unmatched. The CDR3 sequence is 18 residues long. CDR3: CASSAKAPRTSGSHEQYF. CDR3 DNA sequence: TGTGCCAGCAGCGCAAAGGCCCCGAGGACTAGCGGGAGCCACGAGCAGTACTTC. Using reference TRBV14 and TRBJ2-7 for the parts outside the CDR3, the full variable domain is EAGVTQFPSHSVIEKGQTVTLRCDPISGHDNLYWYRRVMGKEIKFLLHFVKESKQDESGMPNNRFLAERTGGTYSTLKVQPAELEDSGVYFCASSAKAPRTSGSHEQYFGPGTRLTVT.

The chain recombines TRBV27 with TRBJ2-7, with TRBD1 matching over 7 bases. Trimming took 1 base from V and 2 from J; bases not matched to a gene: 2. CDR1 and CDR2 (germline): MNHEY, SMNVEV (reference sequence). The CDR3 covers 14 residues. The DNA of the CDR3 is TGTGCCAGCAGTTTATGGCAGGGGGCCTACGAGCAGTACTTC. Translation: CASSLWQGAYEQYF.

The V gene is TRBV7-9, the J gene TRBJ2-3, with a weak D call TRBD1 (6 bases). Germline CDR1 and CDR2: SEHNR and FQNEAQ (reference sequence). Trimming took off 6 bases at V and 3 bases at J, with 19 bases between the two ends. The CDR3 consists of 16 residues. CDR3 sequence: CASSTPGDGITDTQYF. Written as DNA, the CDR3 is TGTGCCAGCAGTACCCCAGGGGACGGTATTACAGATACGCAGTATTTT.

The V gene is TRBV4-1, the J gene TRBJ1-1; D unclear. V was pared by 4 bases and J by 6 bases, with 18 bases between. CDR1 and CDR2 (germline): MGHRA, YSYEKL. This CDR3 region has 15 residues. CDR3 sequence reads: CASSPLDLGGAEAFF. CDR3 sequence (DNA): TGCGCCAGCAGCCCCTTAGATCTGGGCGGGGCTGAAGCTTTCTTT.

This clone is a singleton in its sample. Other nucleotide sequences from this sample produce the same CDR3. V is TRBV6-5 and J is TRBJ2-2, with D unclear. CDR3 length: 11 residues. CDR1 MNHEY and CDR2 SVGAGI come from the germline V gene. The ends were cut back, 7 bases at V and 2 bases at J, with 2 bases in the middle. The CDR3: CASTNTGELFF. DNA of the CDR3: TGTGCCAGCACCAACACCGGGGAGCTGTTTTTT.

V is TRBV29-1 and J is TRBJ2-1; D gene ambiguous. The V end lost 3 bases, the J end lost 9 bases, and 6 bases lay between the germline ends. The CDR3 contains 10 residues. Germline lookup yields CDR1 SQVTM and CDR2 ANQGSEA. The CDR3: CSVEGFEQFF. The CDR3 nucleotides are TGCAGCGTTGAGGGTTTTGAGCAGTTCTTC.

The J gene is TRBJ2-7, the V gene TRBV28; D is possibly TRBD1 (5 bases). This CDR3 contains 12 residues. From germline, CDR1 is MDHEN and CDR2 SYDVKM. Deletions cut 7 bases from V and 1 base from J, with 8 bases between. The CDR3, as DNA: TGTGCCAGCACCACAGGTTCCTACGAGCAGTACTTC. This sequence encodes CASTTGSYEQYF.

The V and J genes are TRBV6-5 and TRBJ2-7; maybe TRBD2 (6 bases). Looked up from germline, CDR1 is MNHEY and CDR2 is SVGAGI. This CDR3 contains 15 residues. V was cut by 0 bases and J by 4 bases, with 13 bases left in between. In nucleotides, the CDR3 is TGTGCCAGCAGTTACTCGACGGGAGAGGTTTACGAGCAGTACTTC. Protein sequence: CASSYSTGEVYEQYF.

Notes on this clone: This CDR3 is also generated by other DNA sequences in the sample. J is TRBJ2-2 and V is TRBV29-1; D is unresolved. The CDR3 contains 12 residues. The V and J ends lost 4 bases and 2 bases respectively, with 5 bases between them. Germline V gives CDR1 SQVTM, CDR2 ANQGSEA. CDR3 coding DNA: TGCAGCGTTGTTGGAAACACCGGGGAGCTGTTTTTT. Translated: CSVVGNTGELFF.

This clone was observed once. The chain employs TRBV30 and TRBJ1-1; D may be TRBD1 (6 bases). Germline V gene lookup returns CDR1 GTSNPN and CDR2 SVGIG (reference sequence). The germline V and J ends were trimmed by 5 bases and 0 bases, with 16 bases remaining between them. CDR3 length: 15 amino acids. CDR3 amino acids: CAWGLQGVLNTEAFF. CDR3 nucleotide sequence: TGTGCCTGGGGTTTACAGGGAGTTTTGAACACTGAAGCTTTCTTT.

The CDR3 here is CASSPPVNSLSGANVLTF. CDR3 nucleotides: TGTGCCAGCTCACCACCGGTAAACAGCCTCTCTGGGGCCAACGTCCTGACTTTC. V gene TRBV18 combines with J gene TRBJ2-6; D is undetermined. CDR3 size: 18 residues. V lost 0 bases and J lost 0, with 12 bases in between. Germline assignment: CDR1 KGHSH and CDR2 LQKENI.

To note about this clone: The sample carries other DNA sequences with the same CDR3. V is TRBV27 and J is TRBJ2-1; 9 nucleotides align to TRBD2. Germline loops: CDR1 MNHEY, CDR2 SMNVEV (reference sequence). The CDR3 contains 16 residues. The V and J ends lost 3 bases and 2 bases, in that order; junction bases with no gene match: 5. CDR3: CASSLGSSGTYNEQFF. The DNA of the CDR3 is TGTGCCAGCAGTTTGGGATCTAGCGGGACCTACAATGAGCAGTTCTTC.

The CDR3 protein is CASSQEGHSGANVLTF. In DNA form, the CDR3 reads TGTGCCAGCAGCCAAGAAGGGCACTCTGGGGCCAACGTCCTGACTTTC. The chain carries TRBV14 and TRBJ2-6; D not resolved. V was shortened by 0 bases and J by 0 bases, with 6 bases between the two germline ends. Germline-derived CDR1 and CDR2 are SGHDN and FVKESK. This CDR3 spans 16 amino acids.

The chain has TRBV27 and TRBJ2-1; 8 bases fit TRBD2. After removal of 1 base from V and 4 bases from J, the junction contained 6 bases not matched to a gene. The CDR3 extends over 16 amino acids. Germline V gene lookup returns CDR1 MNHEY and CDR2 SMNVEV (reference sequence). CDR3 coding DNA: TGTGCCAGCAGTTTATTGAGCGGGAGTCTGTACAATGAGCAGTTCTTC. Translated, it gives CASSLLSGSLYNEQFF.

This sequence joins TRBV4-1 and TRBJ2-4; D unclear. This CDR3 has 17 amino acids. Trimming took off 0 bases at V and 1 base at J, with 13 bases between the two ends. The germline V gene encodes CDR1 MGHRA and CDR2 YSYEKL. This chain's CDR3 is CASSQDQSLRAKNIQYF. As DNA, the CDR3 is TGCGCCAGCAGCCAAGATCAGAGTCTGAGGGCCAAAAACATTCAGTACTTC.

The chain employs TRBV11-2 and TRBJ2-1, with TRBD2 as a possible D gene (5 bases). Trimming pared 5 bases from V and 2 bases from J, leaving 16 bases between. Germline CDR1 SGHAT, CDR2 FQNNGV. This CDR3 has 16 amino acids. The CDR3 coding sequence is TGTGCCAGCAGCACTTTTCGCGGGCCGACCTACAATGAGCAGTTCTTC. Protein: CASSTFRGPTYNEQFF.

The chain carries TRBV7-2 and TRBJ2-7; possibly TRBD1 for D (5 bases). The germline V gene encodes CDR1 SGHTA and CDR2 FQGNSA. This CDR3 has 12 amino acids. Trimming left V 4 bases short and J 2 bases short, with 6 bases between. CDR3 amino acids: CASSSQAYEQYF. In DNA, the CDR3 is TGTGCCAGCAGCTCACAGGCCTACGAGCAGTACTTC.